Given below is one T cell receptor (beta chain) in context. Its antigen target is currently unknown. Per-nucleotide qualities are absent, and no much larger clonotype sits a single base away. This specimen comes from a study of beta chain features in type 1 diabetes listed by TCRdb under 2018. About the investigation overall: Patients and healthy donors did not differ in mean age, gender distribution, total cell number or subset yield. Across all samples, roughly 110,000,000 sorted cells were examined, and cell number per subset correlated strongly with RNA yield. The study compared the TCRB repertoires of sorted circulating CD4+ T cell subsets in recently diagnosed type 1 diabetes patients with those in matched healthy donors. Whereas all 28 donors provided naive and central memory subsets, regulatory and stem cell-like memory subsets were isolated from just 8 patients and about 8 healthy donors. Overall study results and their limits: Naive, central memory and regulatory TCRB repertoires appeared more similar among patients than among healthy donors. PCR may preferentially amplify shorter templates, but because patient and control samples were amplified and corrected together, any resulting skew would affect both groups equally. Because the HLA sub-analyses included only small numbers of individuals, any influence of HLA type on TCRB rearrangement was left unresolved. Because cDNA rather than genomic DNA was sequenced, highly expressing activated cells could have been over-represented, although no difference in activation and CD3 levels was found between groups. Type 1 diabetes patients showed a moderate but significant shortening of TCRB CDR3 length in all four CD4+ subsets. At VDJ recombination sites, type 1 diabetes patients had fewer insertions and more deleted nucleotides, which implies abnormalities in thymic rearrangement.

All of the isolated RNA was reverse transcribed with the High Capacity cDNA Reverse Transcription Kit, so expressed TCRB transcripts were sequenced. Deep immunoSEQ sequencing was performed on naive, central memory and regulatory T cell samples, with an average of around 3.5 million total reads per sample. Sorted cells were lysed in RLT buffer and RNA was extracted with DNase-treated RNeasy Micro or Mini kits, depending on cell number. Each cell subset was processed on its own to prevent cross-contamination, while patient and healthy donor samples were processed together. TCRB sequences were amplified from cDNA with the immunoSEQ multiplex PCR, producing 87-bp fragments spanning the CDR3 region. Sequencing of the amplicons was performed on the Illumina HiSeq platform. Per the original workflow: Synthetic template baselines were used to correct PCR bias computationally, reads within Hamming distance 2 were collapsed, and singletons that could not be merged were discarded. Reads were aligned against IMGT to assign V, D and J genes, CDR3 length and insertions or deletions at six rearrangement sites. Clonotype counts were normalized to sorted cell number within each subset before computing true diversity and Gini coefficients with the tcR R package. The overlap coefficient, calculated on TCRB nucleotide sequences, was used to quantify repertoire sharing. Out-of-frame TCRB sequences from naive cells were analyzed to stand in for the pre-selection repertoire. Imported from immuneACCESS, the table was reduced by TCRdb to in-frame sequences with V and J called. These copies leave out some clones; in studies compared against another copy, an unresolved V gene accounts for under half, and the cause of the remainder is not known. V, J and clone size were drawn from that table, and D and trimming were deduced from the DNA. The sample has 250,000 or so clones on record, 68% of them singletons. Around 0.05% of the sample goes to the ten largest clones.

Each donor gave one peripheral blood draw, averaging roughly 100 mL, which was collected into heparinised tubes. A BD FACSAria II was used to sort naive, central memory, regulatory and stem cell-like memory CD4+ T cells with a panel that included CD45RO, CCR7, CD25, CD127, CD95 and CD27. Purity was above 95% for every sorted population. PBMCs were isolated right away by Lymphoprep density gradient centrifugation and were stained directly, without culture. So that batch effects would be minimized, each experiment stained and sorted samples in pairs, pairing one healthy donor with one patient. As encoded in the germline V gene (reference sequence), CDR1 is SGHNT while CDR2 is YYREEE. The cysteine opens and the phenylalanine closes a CDR3 of 15 amino acids. Of all the DNA, just the CDR3 is kept, 45 bases in frame from base 1. Relative to germline, V is missing 2 bases and J is missing 5 bases, with 7 bases of the junction outside any gene match.

The sequence was obtained from a man aged 30 to 39 in good health. The sequenced sample was naive CD4+ T cells from blood. The sample's cell subset or site, from its label and the paper: true naive CD4+ T cells. Rearrangement joined TRBV5-4 to TRBJ2-1, with 7 middle bases fitting TRBD1. Here the CDR3 is given as CASSLGGIRHNEQFF. The sequence in DNA is TGTGCCAGCAGCTTAGGGGGCATCCGACACAATGAGCAGTTCTTC.